These T cell receptor beta chains were read from a single sample in a study of blood T cell repertoires in COVID-19. Repertoires were generated with immunoSEQ multiplex PCR, while TCRdb's copy carries only in-frame clones and drops some. This table holds 150,000 to 200,000 clones, 80% to 90% found once. Source material: PBMCs or T cells enriched from blood (not recorded which). The receptors stem from a young woman who had recovered from COVID-19. Each CDR3 is given with its conserved first and last residue. The order of the fields is V gene, J gene, CDR3 protein.

>TRBV28|TRBJ1-1
CASSLIRVLNTEAFF
>TRBV2|TRBJ2-1
CASSERGLLYNEQFF
>TRBV29-1|TRBJ2-7
CSAKETGGGYEQYF
>TRBV28|TRBJ1-2
CASSLSDSLYGYTF
>TRBV9|TRBJ1-4
CASGRASYEKEKLFF
>TRBV15|TRBJ1-2
CATSRDSYGYTF
>TRBV27|TRBJ2-7
CASSPPGSGNEQYF
>TRBV7-2|TRBJ2-5
CASSLDHPSLLANQETQYF
>TRBV5-1|TRBJ1-2
CASSPRTGDLLDGYTF
>TRBV4-1|TRBJ1-1
CASRRGQGTNTEAFF
>TRBV18|TRBJ2-5
CASSLLAGQETQYF
>TRBV28|TRBJ2-7
CASSPHDRGAYEQYF
>TRBV28|TRBJ1-5
CASSLWLQGMLEPQHF
>TRBV28|TRBJ1-1
CVTRGNTEAFF